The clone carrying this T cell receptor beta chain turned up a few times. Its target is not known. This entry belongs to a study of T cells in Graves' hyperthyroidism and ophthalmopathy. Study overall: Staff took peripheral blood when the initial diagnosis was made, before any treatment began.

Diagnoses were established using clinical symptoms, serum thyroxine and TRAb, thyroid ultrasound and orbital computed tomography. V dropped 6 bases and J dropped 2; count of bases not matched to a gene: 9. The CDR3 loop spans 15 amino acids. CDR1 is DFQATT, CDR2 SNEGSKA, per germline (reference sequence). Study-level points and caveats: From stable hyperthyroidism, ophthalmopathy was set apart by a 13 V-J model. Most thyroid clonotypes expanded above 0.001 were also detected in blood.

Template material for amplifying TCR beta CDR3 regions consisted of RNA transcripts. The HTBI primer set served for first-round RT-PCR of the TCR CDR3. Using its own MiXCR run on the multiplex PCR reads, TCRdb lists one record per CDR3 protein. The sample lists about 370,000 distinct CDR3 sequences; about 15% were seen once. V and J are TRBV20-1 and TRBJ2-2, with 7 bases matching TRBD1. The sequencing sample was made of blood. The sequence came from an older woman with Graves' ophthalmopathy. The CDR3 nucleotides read TGCAGTGCCACCTACAGGGGTACTAACACCGGGGAGCTGTTTTTT. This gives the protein CSATYRGTNTGELFF.